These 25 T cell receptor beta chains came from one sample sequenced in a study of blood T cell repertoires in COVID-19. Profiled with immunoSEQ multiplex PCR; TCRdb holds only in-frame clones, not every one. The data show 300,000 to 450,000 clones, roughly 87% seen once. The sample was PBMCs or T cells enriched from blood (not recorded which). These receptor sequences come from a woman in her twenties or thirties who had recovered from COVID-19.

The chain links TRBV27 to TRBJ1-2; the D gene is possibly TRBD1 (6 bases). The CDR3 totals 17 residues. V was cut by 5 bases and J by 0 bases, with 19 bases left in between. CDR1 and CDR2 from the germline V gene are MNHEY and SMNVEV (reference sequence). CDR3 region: CASSPQRTAVSNYGYTF. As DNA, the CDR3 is TGTGCCAGCAGTCCTCAACGGACAGCAGTTTCTAACTATGGCTACACCTTC.

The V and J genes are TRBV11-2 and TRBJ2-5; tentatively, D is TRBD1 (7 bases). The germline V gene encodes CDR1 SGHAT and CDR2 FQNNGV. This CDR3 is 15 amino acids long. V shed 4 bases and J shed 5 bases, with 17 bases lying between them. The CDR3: CASSSDQGEVETQYF. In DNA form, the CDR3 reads TGTGCCAGCAGCTCGGACCAGGGGGAGGTGGAGACCCAGTACTTC.

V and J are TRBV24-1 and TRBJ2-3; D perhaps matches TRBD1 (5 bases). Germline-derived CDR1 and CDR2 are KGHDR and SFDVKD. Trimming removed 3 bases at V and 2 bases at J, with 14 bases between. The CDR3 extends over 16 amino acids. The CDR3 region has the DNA TGTGCCACCAGTGATAAAGGACACACCTCCACAGATACGCAGTATTTT. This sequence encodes CATSDKGHTSTDTQYF.

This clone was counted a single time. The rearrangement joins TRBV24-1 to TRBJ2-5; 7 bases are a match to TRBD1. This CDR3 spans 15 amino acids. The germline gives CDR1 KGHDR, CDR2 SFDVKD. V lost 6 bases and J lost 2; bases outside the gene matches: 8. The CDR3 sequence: CATSTQGDLQETQYF. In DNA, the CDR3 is TGTGCCACCAGTACCCAGGGGGACCTACAAGAGACCCAGTACTTC.

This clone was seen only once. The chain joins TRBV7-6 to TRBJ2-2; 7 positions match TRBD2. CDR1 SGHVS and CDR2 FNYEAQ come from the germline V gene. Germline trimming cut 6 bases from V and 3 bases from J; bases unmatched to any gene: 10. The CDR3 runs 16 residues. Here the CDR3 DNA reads TGTGCCAGCAGGGGAGCGGCTAGCGGATACACCGGGGAGCTGTTTTTT. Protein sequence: CASRGAASGYTGELFF.

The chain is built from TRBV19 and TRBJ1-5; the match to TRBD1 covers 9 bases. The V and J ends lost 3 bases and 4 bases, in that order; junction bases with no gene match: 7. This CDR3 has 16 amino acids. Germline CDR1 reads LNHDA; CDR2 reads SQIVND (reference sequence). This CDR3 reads CASSILGTGRNQPQHF. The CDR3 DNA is TGTGCCAGTAGTATTCTGGGGACAGGGCGGAATCAGCCCCAGCATTTT.

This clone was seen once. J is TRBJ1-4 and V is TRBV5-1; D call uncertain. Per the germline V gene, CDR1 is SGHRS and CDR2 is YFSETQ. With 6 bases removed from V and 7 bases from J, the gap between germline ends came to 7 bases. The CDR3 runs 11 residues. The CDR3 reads CASTEGEKLFF. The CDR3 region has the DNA TGCGCCAGCACGGAGGGTGAAAAACTGTTTTTT.

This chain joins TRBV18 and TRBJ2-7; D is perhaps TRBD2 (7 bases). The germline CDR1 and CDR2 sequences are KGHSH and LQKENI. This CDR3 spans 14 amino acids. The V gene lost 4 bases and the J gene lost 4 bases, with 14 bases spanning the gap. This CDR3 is CASSLPGGTYEQYF. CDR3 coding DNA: TGTGCCAGCTCACTTCCGGGGGGCACTTACGAGCAGTACTTC.

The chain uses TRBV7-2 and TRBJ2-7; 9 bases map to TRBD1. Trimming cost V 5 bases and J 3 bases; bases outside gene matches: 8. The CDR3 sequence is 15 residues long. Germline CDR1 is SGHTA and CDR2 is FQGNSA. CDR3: CASSHGGQGSYEQYF. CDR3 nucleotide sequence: TGTGCCAGCAGCCACGGGGGACAGGGTAGCTACGAGCAGTACTTC. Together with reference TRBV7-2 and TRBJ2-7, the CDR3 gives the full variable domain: GAGVSQSPSNKVTEKGKDVELRCDPISGHTALYWYRQSLGQGLEFLIYFQGNSAPDKSGLPSDRFSAERTGGSVSTLTIQRTQQEDSAVYLCASSHGGQGSYEQYFGPGTRLTVT.

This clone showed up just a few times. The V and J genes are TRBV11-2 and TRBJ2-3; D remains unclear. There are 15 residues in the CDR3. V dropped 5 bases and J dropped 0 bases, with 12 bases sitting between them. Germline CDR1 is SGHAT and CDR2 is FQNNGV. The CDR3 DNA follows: TGTGCCAGCAGCCAATTTGCTCTAAGCACAGATACGCAGTATTTT. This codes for CASSQFALSTDTQYF. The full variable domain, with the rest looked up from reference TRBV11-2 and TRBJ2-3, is EAGVAQSPRYKIIEKRQSVAFWCNPISGHATLYWYQQILGQGPKLLIQFQNNGVVDDSQLPKDRFSAERLKGVDSTLKIQPAKLEDSAVYLCASSQFALSTDTQYFGPGTRLTVL.

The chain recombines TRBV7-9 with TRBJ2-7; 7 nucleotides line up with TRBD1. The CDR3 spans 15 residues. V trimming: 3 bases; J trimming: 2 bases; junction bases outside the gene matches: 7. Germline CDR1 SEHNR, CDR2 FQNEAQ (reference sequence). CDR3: CASSFLGTAPYEQYF. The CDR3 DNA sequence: TGTGCCAGCAGCTTCCTCGGGACAGCGCCCTACGAGCAGTACTTC.

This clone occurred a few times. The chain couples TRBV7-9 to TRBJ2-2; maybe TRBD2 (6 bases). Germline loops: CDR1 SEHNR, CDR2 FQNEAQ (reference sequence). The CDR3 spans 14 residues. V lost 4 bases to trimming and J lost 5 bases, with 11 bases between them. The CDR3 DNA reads TGTGCCAGCAGCTCGGGCGGGACTACCGGGGAGCTGTTTTTT. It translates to CASSSGGTTGELFF.

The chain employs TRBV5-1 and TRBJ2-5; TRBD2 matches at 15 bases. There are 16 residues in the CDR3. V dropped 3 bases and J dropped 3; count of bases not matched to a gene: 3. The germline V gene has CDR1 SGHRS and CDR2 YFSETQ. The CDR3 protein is CASSWTSGGAKETQYF. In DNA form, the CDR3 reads TGCGCCAGCAGCTGGACTAGCGGGGGGGCAAAAGAGACCCAGTACTTC.

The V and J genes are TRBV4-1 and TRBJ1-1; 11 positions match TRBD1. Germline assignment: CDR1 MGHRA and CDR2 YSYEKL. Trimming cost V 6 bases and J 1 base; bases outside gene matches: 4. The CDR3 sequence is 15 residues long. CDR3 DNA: TGCGCCAGCAGTTTGGGACAGGGGGGGAACACTGAAGCTTTCTTT. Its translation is CASSLGQGGNTEAFF.

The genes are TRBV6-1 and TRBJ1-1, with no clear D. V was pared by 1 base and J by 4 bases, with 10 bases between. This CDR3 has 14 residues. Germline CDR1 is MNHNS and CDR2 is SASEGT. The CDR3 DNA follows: TGTGCCAGCAGTGAAGGGGCAGGTGGCACTGAAGCTTTCTTT. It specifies CASSEGAGGTEAFF.

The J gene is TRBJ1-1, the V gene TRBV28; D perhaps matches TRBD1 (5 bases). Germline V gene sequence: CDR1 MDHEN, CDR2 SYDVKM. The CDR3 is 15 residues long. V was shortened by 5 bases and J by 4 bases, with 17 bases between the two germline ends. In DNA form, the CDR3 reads TGTGCCAGCAGTGCCTGGCGGGGCCGGAGCACTGAAGCTTTCTTT. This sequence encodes CASSAWRGRSTEAFF.

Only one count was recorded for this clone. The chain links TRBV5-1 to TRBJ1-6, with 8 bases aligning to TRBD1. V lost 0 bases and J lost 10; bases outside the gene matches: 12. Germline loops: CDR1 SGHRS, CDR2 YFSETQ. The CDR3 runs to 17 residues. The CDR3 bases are TGCGCCAGCAGCTTGGGGCTTACGACAGGGGATGGCTCACCCCTCCACTTT. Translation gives CASSLGLTTGDGSPLHF. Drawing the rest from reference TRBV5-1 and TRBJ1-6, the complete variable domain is KAGVTQTPRYLIKTRGQQVTLSCSPISGHRSVSWYQQTPGQGLQFLFEYFSETQRNKGNFPGRFSGRQFSNSRSEMNVSTLELGDSALYLCASSLGLTTGDGSPLHFGNGTRLTVT.

This CDR3 reads CASSLEGRGKENEKLFF. The CDR3 bases are TGTGCCAGCAGCTTAGAGGGCAGGGGCAAAGAGAATGAAAAACTGTTTTTT. The V and J genes are TRBV7-8 and TRBJ1-4; weak D call: TRBD1 (6 bases). V dropped 1 base and J dropped 5 bases, with 17 bases sitting between them. The CDR3 runs to 17 residues. CDR1 SGHVS and CDR2 FQNEAQ come from the germline V gene.

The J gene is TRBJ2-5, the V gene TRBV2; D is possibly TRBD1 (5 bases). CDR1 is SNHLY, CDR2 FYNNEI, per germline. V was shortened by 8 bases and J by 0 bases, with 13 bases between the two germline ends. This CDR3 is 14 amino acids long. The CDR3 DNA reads TGTGCCAGCGCAGGGCCGACCCACCAAGAGACCCAGTACTTC. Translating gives CASAGPTHQETQYF.

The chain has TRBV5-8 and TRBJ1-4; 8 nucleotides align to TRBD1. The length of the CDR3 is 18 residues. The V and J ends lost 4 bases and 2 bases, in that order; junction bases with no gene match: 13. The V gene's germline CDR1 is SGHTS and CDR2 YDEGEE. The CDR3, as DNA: TGTGCCAGCAGCCTCGGACAGGGCCAGGGAGAGACTAATGAAAAACTGTTTTTT. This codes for CASSLGQGQGETNEKLFF.

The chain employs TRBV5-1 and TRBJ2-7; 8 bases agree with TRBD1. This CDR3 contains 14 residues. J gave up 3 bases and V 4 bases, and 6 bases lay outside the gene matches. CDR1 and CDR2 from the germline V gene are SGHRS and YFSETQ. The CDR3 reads CASSPDRGRYEQYF. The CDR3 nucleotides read TGCGCCAGCAGCCCTGACAGGGGACGCTACGAGCAGTACTTC. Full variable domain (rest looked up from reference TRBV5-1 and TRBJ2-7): KAGVTQTPRYLIKTRGQQVTLSCSPISGHRSVSWYQQTPGQGLQFLFEYFSETQRNKGNFPGRFSGRQFSNSRSEMNVSTLELGDSALYLCASSPDRGRYEQYFGPGTRLTVT.

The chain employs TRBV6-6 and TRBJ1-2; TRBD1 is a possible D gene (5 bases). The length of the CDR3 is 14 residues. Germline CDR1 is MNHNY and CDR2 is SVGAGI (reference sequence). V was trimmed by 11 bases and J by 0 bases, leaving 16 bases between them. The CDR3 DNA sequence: TGTGCCGCGAGGTCGGGGGGATCTAACTATGGCTACACCTTC. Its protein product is CAARSGGSNYGYTF.

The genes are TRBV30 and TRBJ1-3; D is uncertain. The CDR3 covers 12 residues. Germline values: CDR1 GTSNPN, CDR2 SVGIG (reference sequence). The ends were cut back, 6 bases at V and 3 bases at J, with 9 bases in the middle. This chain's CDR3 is CACLPGGNTIYF. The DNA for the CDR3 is TGTGCCTGCCTCCCAGGTGGAAACACCATATATTTT.

The CDR3 spells CASSQDRYTEAFF. The CDR3 DNA reads TGCGCCAGCAGCCAAGACCGGTACACTGAAGCTTTCTTT. V usage is TRBV4-3 and J usage is TRBJ1-1; the D is unclear. V lost 0 bases and J 3 bases, leaving 5 bases between the germline ends. Germline CDR1 reads LGHNA; CDR2 reads YSLEER. The CDR3 spans 13 residues.

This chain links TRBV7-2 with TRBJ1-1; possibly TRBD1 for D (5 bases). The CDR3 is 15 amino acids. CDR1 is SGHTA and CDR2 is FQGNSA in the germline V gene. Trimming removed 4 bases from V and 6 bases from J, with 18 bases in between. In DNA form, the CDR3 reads TGTGCCAGCAGCTCCTTCGGGGGAGGTTACGCTGAAGCTTTCTTT. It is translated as CASSSFGGGYAEAFF.